These T cell receptor beta chains were read from a single sample in a study of T-cell reconstitution after alpha-beta-depleted transplantation in children. A single record per CDR3 protein comes from TCRdb applying MiXCR to the PCR reads. The sample records 200,000 to 250,000 distinct CDR3 sequences, 9.5% to 13% being singletons. The sample in question was PBMCs, obtained before TCRalphabeta/CD19-depleted stem cell transplant. The source is a child younger than two with acute myeloid leukemia, due to receive a stem cell transplant. CDR3s include the opening cysteine and the closing phenylalanine or tryptophan. The D gene is left open where the match is weak. Clone size is given for some rows only: seen once, a few or many times, or a class if the clone is expanded.

>.|TRBJ2-7|TRBV1|.|16
TGCACCAGCAGCCAAGAAGTCGGGGACAAAATCTACGAGCAGTACTTC
CTSSQEVGDKIYEQYF
>.|TRBJ1-2|TRBV12-3/TRBV12-4|many|13
TGTGCCAGCAGTTTGGTGGATAACTATGGCTACACCTTC
CASSLVDNYGYTF
>TRBD2|TRBJ2-5|TRBV5-1|many|16
TGCGCCAGCGGTTCCCTAGCGGGAGGGCCTGGAGAGACCCAGTACTTC
CASGSLAGGPGETQYF
>.|TRBJ2-5|TRBV15|many|14
TGTGCCACCAGCAGAGATACACGGGGAGAGACCCAGTACTTC
CATSRDTRGETQYF
>.|TRBJ2-5|TRBV19|few|11
TGTGCCAGTAAATCAGGAATGACCCAGTACTTC
CASKSGMTQYF
>.|TRBJ2-1|TRBV5-1|many|14
TGCGCCAGCAGCCTCTTATCAGGTAACAATGAGCAGTTCTTC
CASSLLSGNNEQFF
>.|TRBJ2-1|TRBV11-2|many|17
TGTGCCAGCAGCACTCGGAGGGGTGGGGACTCCTACAATGAGCAGTTCTTC
CASSTRRGGDSYNEQFF
>.|TRBJ2-1|TRBV18|.|14
TGTGCCAGCTCCCATTCAGGGCCTGGGGATGAGCAGTTCTTC
CASSHSGPGDEQFF
>TRBD1|TRBJ1-1|TRBV29-1|few|16
TGCAGCGTTGAGGGGCAGGGAACTCCCGGGACAGGCGAAGCTTTCTTT
CSVEGQGTPGTGEAFF
>TRBD2|TRBJ2-1|TRBV5-1|many|15
TGCGCCAGCAGCCCGACTAGCGGATTCTACAATGAGCAGTTCTTC
CASSPTSGFYNEQFF
>.|TRBJ1-2|TRBV5-1|many|16
TGCGCCAGCAGCTTGGAAGGAGGCAGGACTAACTATGGCTACACCTTC
CASSLEGGRTNYGYTF
>.|TRBJ1-1|TRBV10-3|many|17
TGTGCCATCAGTGCAAAACGACAGTCCGTATTGAACACTGAAGCTTTCTTT
CAISAKRQSVLNTEAFF
>.|TRBJ2-7|TRBV4-1|many|16
TGCGCCAGCAGCCCACTACCGGGTCTTTCATACTACGAGCAGTACTTC
CASSPLPGLSYYEQYF
>.|TRBJ2-3|TRBV27|many|15
TGTGCCAGCAGCCCCACTGGGGGACAACCAGATACGCAGTATTTT
CASSPTGGQPDTQYF
>TRBD2|TRBJ2-1|TRBV11-1|many|18
TGTGCCAGCAGCTTAGGGGTAGCGGGGGGCCGCTCCTACAATGAGCAGTTCTTC
CASSLGVAGGRSYNEQFF
>TRBD2|TRBJ2-3|TRBV6-2/TRBV6-3|.|15
TGTGCCAGCAGATCCTTACTAGCGGGAAGAGATACGCAGTATTTT
CASRSLLAGRDTQYF
>TRBD2|TRBJ2-1|TRBV6-5|many|16
TGTGCCAGCAGTTACTCACTAGCGACCTCCTACAATGAGCAGTTCTTC
CASSYSLATSYNEQFF
>TRBD1|TRBJ2-3|TRBV6-4|many|15
TGTGCCAGCAGTGATGCCAACAACAGGGGAGATACGCAGTATTTT
CASSDANNRGDTQYF
>.|TRBJ1-4|TRBV5-1|many|15
TGCGCCAGCCAGAGTGACAGAAGCGTTAATGAAAAACTGTTTTTT
CASQSDRSVNEKLFF
>TRBD2|TRBJ2-7|TRBV20-1|many|13
TGCAGTGCCCATAGCGGGATAGCCTACGAGCAGTACTTC
CSAHSGIAYEQYF
>TRBD2|TRBJ2-5|TRBV2|.|17
TGTGCCAGCATGCCCGGGACTAGCGGGGGGGCCCAAGAGACCCAGTACTTC
CASMPGTSGGAQETQYF
>.|TRBJ1-4|TRBV18|many|15
TGTGCCAGCTCACCAACAGGGCAAGCTAATGAAAAACTGTTTTTT
CASSPTGQANEKLFF
>TRBD1|TRBJ2-1|TRBV20-1|many|13
TGCAGTGCTAGACAGGGGGCCCACAATGAGCAGTTCTTC
CSARQGAHNEQFF
>.|TRBJ1-2|TRBV27|many|14
TGTGCCAGCAGTTCCGTAGACAGGAATTATGGCTACACCTTC
CASSSVDRNYGYTF
>TRBD2|TRBJ2-1|TRBV12-3/TRBV12-4|many|16
TGTGCCAGCCAAGCCGGCTCTAGCGGGCCACACAATGAGCAGTTCTTC
CASQAGSSGPHNEQFF
>TRBD1|TRBJ2-6|TRBV7-3|many|15
TGTGCCAGCAGCCTAGACAGGGCTGGGGCCAACGTCCTGACTTTC
CASSLDRAGANVLTF
>.|TRBJ1-1|TRBV12-3/TRBV12-4|many|14
TGTGCCAGCAGTCCCCGGACCGGGAACACTGAAGCTTTCTTT
CASSPRTGNTEAFF
>.|TRBJ2-3|TRBV7-3|many|14
TGTGCCAGCAGCTTAACACCCAACTCTGGTACGCAGTATTTT
CASSLTPNSGTQYF